The 18 T cell receptor beta chains listed next were all sequenced from one sample in a study of cytomegalovirus exposure and HLA in healthy donors (dated by TCRdb to the late 2010s). Library construction relied on the immunoSEQ multiplex PCR assay. For the multiplex PCR, a mixture combining 60 forward primers for TCR Vbeta segments and 13 reverse primers for TCR Jbeta segments was used. The table comes from immuneACCESS by way of TCRdb, which keeps in-frame sequences with V and J called. Part of the clones is missing from these tables; in studies checked, under half for an unresolved V gene and the rest for unknown reasons. Per the sample table, the count is 150,000 to 250,000 clones. 0.74% of the sample goes to the ten largest clones. Sequenced: PBMCs. Every receptor here comes from a boy aged 10-17 years in good health and CMV-seronegative.

The chain couples TRBV29-1 to TRBJ2-2, with a possible D match to TRBD2 (5 bases). V was clipped by 5 bases and J by 7 bases, with 17 bases between them. CDR3 length: 14 amino acids. Germline lookup yields CDR1 SQVTM and CDR2 ANQGSEA. CDR3: CSVYSLRRGGELFF. The CDR3 DNA follows: TGCAGCGTTTACTCCTTACGCCGGGGCGGGGAGCTGTTTTTT.

This chain joins TRBV7-3 and TRBJ2-1; 8 bases match TRBD2. Germline values: CDR1 SGHTA, CDR2 FQGTGA. The CDR3 runs 15 residues. The trim removed 5 bases at V and 2 bases at J, leaving 5 bases unmatched. CDR3 in DNA: TGTGCCAGCAGCGTCACTAGCGGACCCTACAATGAGCAGTTCTTC. Translating gives CASSVTSGPYNEQFF. The full variable domain, in which reference TRBV7-3 and TRBJ2-1 provide the parts outside the CDR3, is GAGVSQTPSNKVTEKGKYVELRCDPISGHTALYWYRQSLGQGPEFLIYFQGTGAADDSGLPNDRFFAVRPEGSVSTLKIQRTERGDSAVYLCASSVTSGPYNEQFFGPGTRLTVL.

The gene calls are TRBV5-6 and TRBJ2-3; no firm D call. The CDR3 sequence is 13 residues long. The V end was cut by 0 bases, the J end by 4 bases, with 6 bases between. CDR1 and CDR2 from the germline V gene are SGHDT and YYEEEE. CDR3 bases: TGTGCCAGCAGCTTGGTTCTAGCAGATACGCAGTATTTT. This codes for CASSLVLADTQYF.

The chain joins TRBV5-1 to TRBJ1-1, with TRBD1 matching over 10 bases. CDR1 SGHRS and CDR2 YFSETQ come from the germline V gene. The CDR3 consists of 16 residues. V shed 2 bases and J 4 bases; nucleotides not matched to a gene: 8. The CDR3 DNA follows: TGCGCCAGCAGCTTAGGACAGGGGGTAGATGGCACTGAAGCTTTCTTT. Translated: CASSLGQGVDGTEAFF.

The chain is built from TRBV11-2 and TRBJ1-5; TRBD1 might be the D (5 bases). The CDR3 length is 15 residues. CDR1 and CDR2 (germline): SGHAT, FQNNGV. Trimming removed 2 bases at V and 0 bases at J, with 8 bases between. The CDR3 DNA reads TGTGCCAGCAGCTTAAGGGGATATAGCAATCAGCCCCAGCATTTT. Its translation: CASSLRGYSNQPQHF.

This sequence joins TRBV4-1 and TRBJ1-2; a possible D gene is TRBD1 (6 bases). Germline CDR1 MGHRA, CDR2 YSYEKL. The V gene lost 3 bases and the J gene lost 4 bases, with 18 bases spanning the gap. The CDR3 runs 16 residues. This CDR3 is CASSQPQQGSGYGYTF. The CDR3 nucleotides read TGCGCCAGCAGCCAGCCTCAACAGGGATCTGGCTATGGCTACACCTTC.

CDR3: CACQRGGVNTEAFF. Written as DNA, the CDR3 is TGTGCCTGCCAAAGGGGTGGAGTGAACACTGAAGCTTTCTTT. The chain uses TRBV30 and TRBJ1-1; TRBD1 is a possible D gene (5 bases). Germline lookup yields CDR1 GTSNPN and CDR2 SVGIG (reference sequence). The CDR3 runs to 14 residues. V gave up 6 bases and J gave up 0 bases, with 14 bases separating them.

CDR3 residues: CASSRRTGGDEQFF. For the CDR3, the DNA is TGTGCCAGCAGCCGAAGGACAGGGGGCGATGAGCAGTTCTTC. The chain joins TRBV6-5 to TRBJ2-1; 11 nucleotides match TRBD1. Germline values: CDR1 MNHEY, CDR2 SVGAGI. The CDR3 totals 14 residues. Trimming cost V 6 bases and J 8 bases; bases outside gene matches: 6.

The chain employs TRBV7-3 and TRBJ2-3; 10 bases fit TRBD1. This CDR3 has 16 amino acids. After removal of 5 bases from V and 4 bases from J, the junction contained 9 bases not matched to a gene. CDR1 and CDR2 from the germline V gene are SGHTA and FQGTGA. CDR3 DNA: TGTGCCAGCAGCCCTTCCCCCGGGACAGGGGCAGATACGCAGTATTTT. Translation: CASSPSPGTGADTQYF.

The chain couples TRBV6-5 to TRBJ2-5; D is ambiguous. The DNA end is a closer match to TRBJ2-7, so the J assignment may be wrong. The V gene's germline CDR1 is MNHEY and CDR2 SVGAGI. The CDR3 totals 11 residues. CDR3 sequence (DNA): TGTGCCACGCGAGGTTATCGCGAGCAGTACTTC. Translated: CATRGYREQYF.

V gene TRBV19 combines with J gene TRBJ1-5; 7 bases agree with TRBD1. Looked up from germline, CDR1 is LNHDA and CDR2 is SQIVND (reference sequence). Germline trimming cut 4 bases from V and 0 bases from J; bases unmatched to any gene: 6. The CDR3 totals 16 residues. This CDR3 is CASSTDRAVSNQPQHF. The CDR3 nucleotides read TGTGCCAGTAGTACCGACAGGGCGGTTAGCAATCAGCCCCAGCATTTT.

The chain combines TRBV9 with TRBJ2-5; TRBD2 aligns across 12 bases. The V and J ends lost 2 bases and 5 bases, in that order; junction bases with no gene match: 7. Germline V gene data show CDR1 as SGDLS and CDR2 as YYNGEE. This CDR3 contains 16 residues. Here the CDR3 reads CASSVDLAGGRETQYF. CDR3 DNA: TGTGCCAGCAGCGTCGATCTAGCGGGGGGGCGCGAGACCCAGTACTTC.

The CDR3 DNA reads as TGTGCCAGCAGAAACACAGGGGGACATGGCTACACCTTC. This sequence encodes CASRNTGGHGYTF. The genes are TRBV6-5 and TRBJ1-2; 8 bases match TRBD1. The germline gives CDR1 MNHEY, CDR2 SVGAGI. With 6 bases clipped from V and 6 bases from J, the junction kept 6 bases outside the gene matches. The CDR3 length is 13 residues.

The V gene is TRBV11-2, the J gene TRBJ1-2; a possible D gene is TRBD1 (5 bases). The CDR3 runs 17 residues. V lost 3 bases to trimming and J lost 5 bases, with 22 bases between them. Germline CDR1 reads SGHAT; CDR2 reads FQNNGV. The CDR3 loop reads CASSFDPGRSGRYGYTF. CDR3 in DNA: TGTGCCAGCAGCTTTGACCCCGGGCGTTCAGGGAGGTATGGCTACACCTTC. Full variable domain (rest looked up from reference TRBV11-2 and TRBJ1-2): EAGVAQSPRYKIIEKRQSVAFWCNPISGHATLYWYQQILGQGPKLLIQFQNNGVVDDSQLPKDRFSAERLKGVDSTLKIQPAKLEDSAVYLCASSFDPGRSGRYGYTFGSGTRLTVV.

Here the CDR3 DNA reads TGCGCCAGCAGCTTGGACACGTTGGATGAGCAGTTCTTC. Amino acids: CASSLDTLDEQFF. J is TRBJ2-1 and V is TRBV5-1; D gene unclear. The germline V and J ends were trimmed by 0 bases and 8 bases, with 9 bases remaining between them. There are 13 residues in the CDR3. CDR1 is SGHRS and CDR2 is YFSETQ in the germline V gene.

J is TRBJ1-2 and V is TRBV19; 11 bases line up with TRBD1. This CDR3 is built from 15 residues. V trimming: 7 bases; J trimming: 3 bases; junction bases outside the gene matches: 7. Germline V gives CDR1 LNHDA, CDR2 SQIVND (reference sequence). The CDR3 reads CASTGTGGIDYGYTF. The CDR3 DNA reads TGTGCCAGTACCGGGACAGGGGGGATTGACTATGGCTACACCTTC.

This chain connects TRBV11-2 to TRBJ2-7; tentative D call: TRBD2 (5 bases). This CDR3 comprises 14 residues. CDR1 and CDR2 from the germline V gene are SGHAT and FQNNGV. Trimming shortened V by 3 bases and J by 2 bases, and 11 bases separated the two germline ends. This CDR3 is CASSFNSGPYEQYF. The CDR3 region has the DNA TGTGCCAGCAGCTTCAACAGCGGACCCTACGAGCAGTACTTC.

This sequence joins TRBV19 and TRBJ1-1; TRBD1 is a possible D gene (5 bases). The germline CDR1 and CDR2 sequences are LNHDA and SQIVND (reference sequence). Trimming pared 1 base from V and 4 bases from J, leaving 7 bases between. CDR3 size: 13 residues. CDR3: CASSIGQSTEAFF. CDR3 in DNA: TGTGCCAGTAGTATAGGACAGTCCACTGAAGCTTTCTTT.